The clone carrying this T cell receptor (beta chain) was seen a handful of times. The antigen is unknown. Despite likely unrecorded immune exposures, the donors were nominally healthy at the time of sampling. CDR3 length equals 16 residues. Trimming removed 1 base at V and 5 bases at J, with 17 bases between. The germline V gene encodes CDR1 LGHNA and CDR2 YSLEER. The PCR contained 60 Vbeta and 13 Jbeta primers. Repertoires were generated with immunoSEQ multiplex PCR, while TCRdb's copy carries only in-frame clones and drops some. The table includes about 130,000 clones, around 72% detected once. This sample is drawn from a study of cytomegalovirus exposure and HLA in healthy donors. Study results and caveats: When the data were analyzed later, several of the most significant clusters appeared to be linked to common viral pathogens. A later analysis reportedly found that, within productive TCRs, an Asian-associated ancestry cluster had fewer N-insertions than the mean observed across the approximately 700 donors.

The sequence was obtained from a man aged 25-40 years in good health and CMV-seronegative. The sequenced sample consisted of PBMCs. V usage is TRBV4-3 and J usage is TRBJ1-1; D may be TRBD1 (6 bases). The CDR3 DNA reads as TGCGCCAGCAGCCAAGGAATACAGGGTTTGTGGACTGAAGCTTTCTTT. Translation gives CASSQGIQGLWTEAFF.